This TCR beta chain is drawn from a study of identical twins. Per germline, CDR1 MNHEY and CDR2 SVGAGI. The CDR3 consists of 16 residues. V was pared by 0 bases and J by 4 bases, with 5 bases of the junction left unmatched. TCRdb re-analysed the 5' RACE reads in MiXCR, keeping a single row per CDR3 protein. The profile covers hundreds of thousands of distinct CDR3 sequences, with about 18% appearing a single time and approximately 14% taken by the ten largest. These data also formed part of another study, on T cells expressing NK-cell markers.

The chain combines TRBV6-5 with TRBJ2-3; 9 bases agree with TRBD2. The sequence came from a woman between 18 and 29 years old in good health. The specimen was PBMCs. CDR3 in amino acids: CASSYSGGRGSDTQYF. The CDR3, as DNA: TGTGCCAGCAGTTACTCCGGCGGGAGGGGATCAGATACGCAGTATTTT.